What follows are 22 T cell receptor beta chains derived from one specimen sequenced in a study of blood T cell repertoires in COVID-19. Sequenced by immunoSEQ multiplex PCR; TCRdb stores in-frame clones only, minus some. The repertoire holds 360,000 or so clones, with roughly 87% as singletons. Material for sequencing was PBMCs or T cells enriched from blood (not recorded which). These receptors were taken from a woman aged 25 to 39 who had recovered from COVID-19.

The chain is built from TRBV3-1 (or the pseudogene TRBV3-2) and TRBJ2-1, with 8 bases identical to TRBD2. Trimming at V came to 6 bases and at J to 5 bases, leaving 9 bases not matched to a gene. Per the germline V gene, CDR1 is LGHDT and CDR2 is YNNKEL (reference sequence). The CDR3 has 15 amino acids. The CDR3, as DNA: TGTGCCAGCAGGGATCCGGGACTAGGAAACAATGAGCAGTTCTTC. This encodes CASRDPGLGNNEQFF.

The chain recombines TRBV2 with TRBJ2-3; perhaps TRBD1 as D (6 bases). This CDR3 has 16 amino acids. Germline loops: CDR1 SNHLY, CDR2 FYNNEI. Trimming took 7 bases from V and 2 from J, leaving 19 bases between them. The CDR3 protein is CASTGAVQYLTDTQYF. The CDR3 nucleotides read TGTGCCAGCACAGGGGCGGTACAGTATCTCACAGATACGCAGTATTTT.

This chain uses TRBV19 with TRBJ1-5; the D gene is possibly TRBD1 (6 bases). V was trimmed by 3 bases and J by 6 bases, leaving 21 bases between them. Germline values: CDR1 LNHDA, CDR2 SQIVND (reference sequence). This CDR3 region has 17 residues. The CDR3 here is CASSISLAGDFGQPQHF. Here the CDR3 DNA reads TGTGCCAGTAGTATTAGTTTGGCAGGGGATTTTGGTCAGCCCCAGCATTTT. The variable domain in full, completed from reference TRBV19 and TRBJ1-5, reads DGGITQSPKYLFRKEGQNVTLSCEQNLNHDAMYWYRQDPGQGLRLIYYSQIVNDFQKGDIAEGYSVSREKKESFPLTVTSAQKNPTAFYLCASSISLAGDFGQPQHFGDGTRLSIL.

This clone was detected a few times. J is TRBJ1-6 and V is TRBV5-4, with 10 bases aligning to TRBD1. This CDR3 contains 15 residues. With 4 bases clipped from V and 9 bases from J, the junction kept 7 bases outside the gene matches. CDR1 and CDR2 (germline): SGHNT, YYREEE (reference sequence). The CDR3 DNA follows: TGTGCCAGCAGCAAAGGACAGGGGGATGGTTCACCCCTCCACTTT. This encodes CASSKGQGDGSPLHF.

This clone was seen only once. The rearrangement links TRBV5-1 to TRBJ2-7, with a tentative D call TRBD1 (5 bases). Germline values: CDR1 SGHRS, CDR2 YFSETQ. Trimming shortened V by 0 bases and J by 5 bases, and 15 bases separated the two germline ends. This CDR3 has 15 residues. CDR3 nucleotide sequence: TGCGCCAGCAGCTTGGACGTGGCAGGGCTAAACGAGCAGTACTTC. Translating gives CASSLDVAGLNEQYF. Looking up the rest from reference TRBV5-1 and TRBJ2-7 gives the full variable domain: KAGVTQTPRYLIKTRGQQVTLSCSPISGHRSVSWYQQTPGQGLQFLFEYFSETQRNKGNFPGRFSGRQFSNSRSEMNVSTLELGDSALYLCASSLDVAGLNEQYFGPGTRLTVT.

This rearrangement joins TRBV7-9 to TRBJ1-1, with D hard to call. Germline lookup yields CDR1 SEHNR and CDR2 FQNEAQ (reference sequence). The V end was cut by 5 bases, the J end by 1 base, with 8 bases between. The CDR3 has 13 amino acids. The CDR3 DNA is TGTGCCAGCAGCCAGGAGGGGAACACTGAAGCTTTCTTT. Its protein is CASSQEGNTEAFF.

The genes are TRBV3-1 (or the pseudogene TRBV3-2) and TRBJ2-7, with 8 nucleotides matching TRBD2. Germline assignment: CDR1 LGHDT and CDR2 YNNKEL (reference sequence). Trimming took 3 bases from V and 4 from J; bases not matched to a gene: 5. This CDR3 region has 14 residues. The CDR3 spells CASSHSGGTYEQYF. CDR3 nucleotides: TGTGCCAGCAGCCACAGCGGGGGTACTTACGAGCAGTACTTC.

CDR3 coding DNA: TGTGCCATTCAAGGGGGCGGGAGGGCCCACACCGGGGAGCTGTTTTTT. Its protein product is CAIQGGGRAHTGELFF. The chain links TRBV28 to TRBJ2-2, with 9 bases fitting TRBD2. Germline V CDR1 and CDR2: MDHEN, SYDVKM. This CDR3 has 16 amino acids. V lost 10 bases and J lost 3; bases outside the gene matches: 12.

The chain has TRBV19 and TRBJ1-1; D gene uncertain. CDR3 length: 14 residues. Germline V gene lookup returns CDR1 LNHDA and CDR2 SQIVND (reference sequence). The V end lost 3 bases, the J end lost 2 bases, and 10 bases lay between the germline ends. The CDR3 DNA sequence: TGTGCCAGTAGTATCATCAGTTACAACACTGAAGCTTTCTTT. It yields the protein CASSIISYNTEAFF.

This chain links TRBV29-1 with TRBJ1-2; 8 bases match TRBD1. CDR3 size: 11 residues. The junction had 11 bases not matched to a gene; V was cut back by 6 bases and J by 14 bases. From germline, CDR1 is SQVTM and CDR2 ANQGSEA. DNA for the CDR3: TGCAGCGTGCCCGGACAGGGATTAGGGACCTTC. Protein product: CSVPGQGLGTF.

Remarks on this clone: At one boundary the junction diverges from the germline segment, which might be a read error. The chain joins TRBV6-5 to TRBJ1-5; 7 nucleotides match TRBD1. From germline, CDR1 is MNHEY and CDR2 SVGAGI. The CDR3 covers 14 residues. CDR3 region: CASGEQGKYQPQHF. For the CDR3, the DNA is TGTGCCAGCGGCGAACAGGGGAAGTATCAACCCCAGCATTTT.

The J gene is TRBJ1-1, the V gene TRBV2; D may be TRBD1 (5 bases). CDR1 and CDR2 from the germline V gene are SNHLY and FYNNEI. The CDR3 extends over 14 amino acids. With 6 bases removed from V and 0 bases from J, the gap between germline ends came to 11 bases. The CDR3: CASSRETVNTEAFF. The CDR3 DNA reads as TGTGCCAGCAGCAGAGAGACAGTGAACACTGAAGCTTTCTTT.

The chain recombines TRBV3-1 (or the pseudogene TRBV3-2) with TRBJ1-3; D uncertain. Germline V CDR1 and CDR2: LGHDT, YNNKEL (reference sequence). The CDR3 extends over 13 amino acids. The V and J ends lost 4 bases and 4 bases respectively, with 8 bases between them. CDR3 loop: CASSPSPGNTIYF. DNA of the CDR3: TGTGCCAGCAGCCCTTCCCCCGGAAACACCATATATTTT.

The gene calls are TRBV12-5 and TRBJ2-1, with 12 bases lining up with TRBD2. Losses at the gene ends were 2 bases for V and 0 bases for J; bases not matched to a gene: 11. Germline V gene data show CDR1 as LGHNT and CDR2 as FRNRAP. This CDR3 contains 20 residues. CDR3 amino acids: CASGLTRLAGAYSSYNEQFF. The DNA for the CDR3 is TGTGCTAGTGGTTTGACTCGACTAGCGGGGGCTTATAGCTCCTACAATGAGCAGTTCTTC. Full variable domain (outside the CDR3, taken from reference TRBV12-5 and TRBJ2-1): DARVTQTPRHKVTEMGQEVTMRCQPILGHNTVFWYRQTMMQGLELLAYFRNRAPLDDSGMPKDRFSAEMPDATLATLKIQPSEPRDSAVYFCASGLTRLAGAYSSYNEQFFGPGTRLTVL.

The CDR3 protein is CATQQPNTEAFF. CDR3 DNA sequence: TGTGCCACCCAACAGCCGAACACTGAAGCTTTCTTT. V usage is TRBV15 and J usage is TRBJ1-1; D is uncertain. Germline-derived CDR1 and CDR2 are LNHNV and YYDKDF (reference sequence). CDR3 size: 12 residues. Between the trimmed V and J ends, which lost 8 bases and 1 base, there was a span of 8 bases.

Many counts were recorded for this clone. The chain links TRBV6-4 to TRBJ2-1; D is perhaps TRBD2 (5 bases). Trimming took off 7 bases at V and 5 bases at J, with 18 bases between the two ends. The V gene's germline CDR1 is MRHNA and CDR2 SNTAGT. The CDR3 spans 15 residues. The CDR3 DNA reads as TGTGCCAGCACCGCGGGTTCGGGTCCCCACAATGAGCAGTTCTTC. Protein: CASTAGSGPHNEQFF.

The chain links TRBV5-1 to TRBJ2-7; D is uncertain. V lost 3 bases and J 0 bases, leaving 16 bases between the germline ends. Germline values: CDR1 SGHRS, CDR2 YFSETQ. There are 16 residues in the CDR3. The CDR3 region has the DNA TGCGCCAGCAGCTCCCTGGGCCCCCAGACCTCCTACGAGCAGTACTTC. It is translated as CASSSLGPQTSYEQYF.

The CDR3 region is CASSGQGNQPQHF. The CDR3 DNA follows: TGTGCCAGCTCGGGACAGGGCAATCAGCCCCAGCATTTT. This chain links TRBV10-3 with TRBJ1-5, with TRBD1 identical over 8 bases. Germline V gene data show CDR1 as ENHRY and CDR2 as SYGVKD. The CDR3 totals 13 residues. The V and J ends lost 10 bases and 2 bases, in that order; junction bases with no gene match: 4.

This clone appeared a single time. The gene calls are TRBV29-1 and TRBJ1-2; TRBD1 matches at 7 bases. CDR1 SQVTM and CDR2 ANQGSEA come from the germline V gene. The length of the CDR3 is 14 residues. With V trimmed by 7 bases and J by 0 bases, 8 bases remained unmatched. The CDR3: CSAKGQKSNYGYTF. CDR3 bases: TGCAGCGCAAAGGGACAGAAATCTAACTATGGCTACACCTTC.

CDR3: CASSVGQGYGYTF. CDR3 in DNA: TGTGCCAGCAGCGTGGGACAGGGCTATGGCTACACCTTC. The gene calls are TRBV7-9 and TRBJ1-2; 9 bases line up with TRBD1. J lost 4 bases, V lost 5 bases, and 2 bases had no gene match. Germline loops: CDR1 SEHNR, CDR2 FQNEAQ (reference sequence). CDR3 length equals 13 residues.

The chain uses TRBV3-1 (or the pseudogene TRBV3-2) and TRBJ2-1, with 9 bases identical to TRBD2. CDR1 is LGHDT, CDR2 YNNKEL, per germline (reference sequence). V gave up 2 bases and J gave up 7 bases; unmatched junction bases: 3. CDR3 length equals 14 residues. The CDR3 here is CASSQWRGGNEQFF. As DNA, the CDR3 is TGTGCCAGCAGCCAATGGCGGGGGGGAAATGAGCAGTTCTTC.

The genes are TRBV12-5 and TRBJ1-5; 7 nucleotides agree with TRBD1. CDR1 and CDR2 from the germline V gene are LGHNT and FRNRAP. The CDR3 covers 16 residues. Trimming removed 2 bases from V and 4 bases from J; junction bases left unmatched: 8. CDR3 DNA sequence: TGTGCTAGTGGTTTGTGGCTGGGACAGAGAAATCAGCCCCAGCATTTT. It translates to CASGLWLGQRNQPQHF.